This TCR beta chain came from a study of CD8 T cells in Susac syndrome. A quantity of about 0.45 to 1 ug RNA underwent reverse transcription using random hexamers. Via MiXCR, TCRdb re-called the immunoSEQ multiplex PCR reads, giving one row per CDR3 protein. The table lists fewer than 350,000 distinct CDR3 sequences, 65% to 90% of them singletons. With 7 bases removed from V and 5 bases from J, the gap between germline ends came to 11 bases. The germline V gene has CDR1 SQVTM and CDR2 ANQGSEA. This CDR3 is 12 amino acids long. This sequence joins TRBV29-1 and TRBJ2-2; the D call may be TRBD1 or TRBD2 (6 bases each). Sequenced: CD8+ T cells from PBMCs. The clonotype originates from a human donor with multiple sclerosis. CDR3 coding DNA: TGCAGCGCCGAGGGGGGTACCGGGGAGCTGTTTTTT. Translation gives CSAEGGTGELFF.